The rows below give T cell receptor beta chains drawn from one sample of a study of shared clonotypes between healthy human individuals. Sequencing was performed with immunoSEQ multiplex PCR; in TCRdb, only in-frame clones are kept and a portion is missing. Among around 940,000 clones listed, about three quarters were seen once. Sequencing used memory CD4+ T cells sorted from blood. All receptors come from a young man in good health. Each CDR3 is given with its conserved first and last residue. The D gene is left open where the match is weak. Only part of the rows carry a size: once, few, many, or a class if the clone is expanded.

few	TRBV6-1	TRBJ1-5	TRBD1	CASSEDRAQPQHF	TGTGCCAGCAGCGAGGACAGGGCTCAGCCCCAGCATTTT
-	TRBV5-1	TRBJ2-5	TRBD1	CASSAQGAIRQETQYF	TGCGCCAGCAGCGCCCAGGGGGCAATTCGGCAAGAGACCCAGTACTTC
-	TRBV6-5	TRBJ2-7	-	CASQGLAYEQYF	TGTGCCAGCCAGGGCCTCGCCTACGAGCAGTACTTC
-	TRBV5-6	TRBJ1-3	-	CASSWGGNSGNTIYF	TGTGCCAGCAGCTGGGGGGGAAACTCTGGAAACACCATATATTTT
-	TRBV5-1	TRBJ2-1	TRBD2	CASSLGGFSGSTYEQFF	TGCGCCAGCAGCTTGGGGGGTTTTAGCGGGAGTACATATGAGCAGTTCTTC
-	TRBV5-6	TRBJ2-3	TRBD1	CASSLTGVQTDTQYF	TGTGCCAGCAGCTTGACAGGGGTTCAGACAGATACGCAGTATTTT
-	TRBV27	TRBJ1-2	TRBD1	CASSLGQGAGILF	TGTGCCAGCAGTTTAGGTCAGGGGGCCGGGATTCTCTTC
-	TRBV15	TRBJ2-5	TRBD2	CATSRGSGRGQETQYF	TGTGCCACCAGCAGAGGCAGCGGGAGGGGCCAAGAGACCCAGTACTTC
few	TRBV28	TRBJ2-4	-	CASSPGQRINIQYF	TGTGCCAGCAGTCCAGGACAGAGGATAAACATTCAGTACTTC
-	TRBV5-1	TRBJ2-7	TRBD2	CASSSAGTSEGEQYF	TGCGCCAGCAGCTCGGCCGGGACTAGTGAGGGCGAGCAGTACTTC
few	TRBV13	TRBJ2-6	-	CASSRSSRANVLTF	TGTGCCAGCAGCCGGTCTAGTCGGGCCAACGTCCTGACTTTC
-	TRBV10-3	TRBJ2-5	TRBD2	CAISRSGGEAETQYF	TGTGCCATCAGTAGGAGCGGGGGGGAGGCTGAGACCCAGTACTTC
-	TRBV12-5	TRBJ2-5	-	CASGTGVGVGTQYF	TGTGCTAGTGGTACCGGGGTGGGCGTAGGGACCCAGTACTTC
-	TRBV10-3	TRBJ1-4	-	CAIRDSLNEKLFF	TGTGCCATCAGGGACAGCCTTAATGAAAAACTGTTTTTT
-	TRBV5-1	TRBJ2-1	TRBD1	CASSLFSGGNDEQFF	TGCGCCAGCAGCTTATTTTCAGGGGGTAATGATGAGCAGTTCTTC
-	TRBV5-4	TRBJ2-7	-	CASSLAFAEGGLRHEQYF	TGTGCCAGCAGCTTGGCCTTCGCTGAGGGGGGGTTGAGACACGAGCAGTACTTC
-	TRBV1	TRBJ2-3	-	CTSSLHRLTGPSTDTQYF	TGCACCAGCAGCCTCCATAGACTTACAGGGCCTAGCACAGATACGCAGTATTTT
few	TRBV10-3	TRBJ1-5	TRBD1	CAISVQGASNQPQHF	TGTGCCATCAGTGTGCAGGGGGCCAGCAATCAGCCCCAGCATTTT
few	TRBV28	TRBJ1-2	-	CASSLPAVLYGYTF	TGTGCCAGCAGTCTACCGGCGGTACTGTATGGCTACACCTTC
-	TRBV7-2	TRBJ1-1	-	CASSLGGSNTEAFF	TGTGCCAGCAGCTTAGGGGGGTCAAACACTGAAGCTTTCTTT
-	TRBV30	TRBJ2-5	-	CAWSLGHGPQETQYF	TGTGCCTGGAGTTTGGGGCATGGGCCTCAAGAGACCCAGTACTTC
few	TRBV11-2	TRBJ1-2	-	CASSLGQLVDYGYTF	TGTGCCAGCAGCTTAGGACAGTTGGTGGACTATGGCTACACCTTC
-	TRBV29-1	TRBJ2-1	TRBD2	CSVGPSGGSYNEQFF	TGCAGCGTTGGCCCCTCTGGCGGGAGTTACAATGAGCAGTTCTTC
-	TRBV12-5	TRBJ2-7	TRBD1	CASGSGQGGEQYF	TGTGCTAGTGGTTCGGGACAGGGGGGCGAGCAGTACTTC
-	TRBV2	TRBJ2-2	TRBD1	CASRRGPAPGELFF	TGTGCCAGCAGGAGGGGGCCCGCCCCCGGGGAGCTGTTTTTT
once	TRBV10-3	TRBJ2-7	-	CAISVDRGEQYF	TGTGCCATCAGTGTGGACAGAGGGGAGCAGTACTTC
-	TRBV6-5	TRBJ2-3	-	CASRRALSTDTQYF	TGTGCCAGCAGGAGGGCCCTTAGCACAGATACGCAGTATTTT
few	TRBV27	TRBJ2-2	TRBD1	CASSPGQGAGELFF	TGTGCCAGCAGTCCGGGACAGGGGGCCGGGGAGCTGTTTTTT
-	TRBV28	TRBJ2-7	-	CASSSTGAGGDEQYF	TGTGCCAGCAGTTCGACAGGGGCCGGGGGGGACGAGCAGTACTTC
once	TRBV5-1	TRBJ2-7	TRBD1	CASSSLTGQGSEQYF	TGCGCCAGCAGCTCGTTAACCGGACAGGGGAGCGAGCAGTACTTC
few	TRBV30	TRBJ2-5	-	CALHMGGETQYF	TGTGCCTTACATATGGGGGGAGAGACCCAGTACTTC
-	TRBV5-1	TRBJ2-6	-	CASSFLVDSGANVLTF	TGCGCCAGCAGCTTTTTAGTGGACTCTGGGGCCAACGTCCTGACTTTC
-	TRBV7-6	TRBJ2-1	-	CASSSGPADEQFF	TGTGCCAGCAGTTCAGGCCCCGCGGATGAGCAGTTCTTC
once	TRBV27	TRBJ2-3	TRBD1	CASIRTGTTDTQYF	TGTGCCAGCATCCGGACAGGGACGACAGATACGCAGTATTTT
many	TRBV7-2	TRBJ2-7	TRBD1	CASSLVGTGSYEQYF	TGTGCCAGCAGCTTAGTTGGGACAGGGTCCTACGAGCAGTACTTC
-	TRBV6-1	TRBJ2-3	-	CASSDLKEAQYF	TGTGCCAGCAGTGACCTGAAGGAGGCGCAGTATTTT
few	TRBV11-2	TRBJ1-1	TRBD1	CASRFRSGGLGTEAFF	TGTGCCAGCAGGTTTCGTTCAGGGGGCCTCGGCACTGAAGCTTTCTTT
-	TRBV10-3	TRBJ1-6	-	CAINQGEGISPLHF	TGTGCCATCAACCAGGGAGAGGGGATTTCACCCCTCCACTTT
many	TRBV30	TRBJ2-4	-	CAWSGGAGSKNIQYF	TGTGCCTGGTCTGGGGGGGCTGGGTCCAAAAACATTCAGTACTTC
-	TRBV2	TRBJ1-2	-	CASSILQGGANYGYTF	TGTGCCAGCAGTATCCTACAGGGAGGAGCTAACTATGGCTACACCTTC
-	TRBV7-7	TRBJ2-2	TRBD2	CASSPRPGGGQTGELFF	TGTGCTAGCAGCCCACGACCTGGCGGGGGGCAAACCGGGGAGCTGTTTTTT
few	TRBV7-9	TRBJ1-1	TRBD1	CASSSTGVATEAFF	TGTGCCAGCAGCAGTACAGGGGTGGCCACTGAAGCTTTCTTT
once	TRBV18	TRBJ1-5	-	CASSPPLGSQSNQPQHF	TGTGCCAGCTCACCACCGCTCGGCAGCCAAAGCAATCAGCCCCAGCATTTT
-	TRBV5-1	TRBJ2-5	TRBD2	CASSLALAGGQRGETQYF	TGCGCCAGCAGCTTGGCGCTAGCGGGGGGCCAACGTGGGGAGACCCAGTACTTC
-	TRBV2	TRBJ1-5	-	CASSGEGSNQPQHF	TGTGCCAGCAGTGGGGAAGGGTCCAATCAGCCCCAGCATTTT
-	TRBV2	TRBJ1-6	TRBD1	CARSEGGQGVSPLHF	TGTGCCAGATCTGAAGGGGGACAGGGGGTTTCACCCCTCCACTTT
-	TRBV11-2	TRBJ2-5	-	CASSLDRGAQYF	TGTGCCAGCAGCTTAGATCGAGGGGCCCAGTACTTC
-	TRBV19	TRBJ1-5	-	CASSMGRGNNQPQHF	TGTGCCAGTAGTATGGGCAGGGGTAACAATCAGCCCCAGCATTTT
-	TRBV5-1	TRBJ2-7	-	CASSLESGSSYEQYF	TGCGCCAGCAGCTTGGAAAGCGGTAGCTCCTACGAGCAGTACTTC
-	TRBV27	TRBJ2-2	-	CASSRAGLFTGELFF	TGTGCCAGCAGCCGCGCGGGGCTTTTTACCGGGGAGCTGTTTTTT
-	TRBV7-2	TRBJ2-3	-	CASSPRGPYTQYF	TGTGCCAGCAGCCCACGGGGCCCCTATACGCAGTATTTT
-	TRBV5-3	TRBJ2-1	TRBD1	CARSLTPGQGGDEQFF	TGTGCCAGAAGCTTAACCCCGGGACAGGGTGGGGATGAGCAGTTCTTC
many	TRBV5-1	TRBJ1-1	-	CASSWGGDTEAFF	TGCGCCAGCAGCTGGGGGGGCGACACTGAAGCTTTCTTT
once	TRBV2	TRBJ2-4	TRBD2	CASRGLAENIQYF	TGTGCCAGCAGGGGACTAGCGGAAAACATTCAGTACTTC